This entry concerns a single T cell receptor (beta chain). Antigen: not known. From the reads, TCRdb called clonotypes with MiXCR, one entry per CDR3 protein. The data show 150,000 to 180,000 distinct CDR3 sequences, about a quarter seen once. CDR3 length equals 17 residues. Trimming took 6 bases from V and 7 from J; bases not matched to a gene: 20. From germline, CDR1 is MDHEN and CDR2 SYDVKM. The data are from a study of T cell repertoires in cytomegalovirus infection. On the study more broadly: Public signatures in TCR beta pointed to CMV infection and matching HLA type. Study conclusions and caveats: What dominated the ex vivo response were HLA-C-restricted CMV-specific TCR beta clonotypes. Cumulative frequency (of public TCR beta family members) identified carriers of CMV plus the relevant HLA.

Sequenced input: PBMCs. The TCR was taken from a human donor in good health (CMV status not recorded). Some clones in this sample may be carry-over from other donors' samples. The genes are TRBV28 and TRBJ2-5; TRBD1 agrees at 7 bases. CDR3 loop: CASSSSTWTGFKGTQYF. Written as DNA, the CDR3 is TGTGCCAGCAGCTCCTCGACCTGGACAGGATTTAAGGGGACCCAGTACTTC.